One TCR beta chain is described in this entry. This clonotype came up many times. There is no known antigen for this receptor. At one end, the junction sequence differs from germline, possibly due to a read error. The germline V gene yields SGHRS for CDR1 and YFSETQ for CDR2. From the cysteine through the phenylalanine, the CDR3 covers 16 amino acids. Only the CDR3 DNA stays, 48 bases, in frame from base 1. This specimen belongs to a study of blood T cells in healthy people across ages (dated by TCRdb to the mid-2010s). Turning to the overall study: Template switching captured roughly one uniquely barcoded TCR beta cDNA molecule per two T cells in model experiments. To avoid experimental bias, donors of different ages were randomly spread across the sequencing lanes. For two donors (one aged 18 to 30 and one aged 80 or older), the study analyzed two additional independent replicas of 1 million unique cDNA reads from the same blood draw. The donors were split into four age groups: young (average about 15 years), middle-aged (about 40), aged (more than 60) and long-lived (approximately 89). Using deep sequencing normalized with unique cDNA molecular identifiers, the study measured how TCR beta repertoire diversity changes with age.

Systemically healthy Caucasian individuals from Russia, 39 in total and aged roughly 6 to 95 years, were included as donors. Around 9.8 milliliters of peripheral blood were collected from each donor into EDTA-treated Vacutainer tubes. Ficoll-Paque density-gradient centrifugation was used to isolate PBMCs, with at least 7 million obtained per sample. Trizol reagent was used to extract total RNA from the PBMCs, yielding at least 5 micrograms per sample. Naive CD45RAhigh/CD27high T cell percentages were measured by flow cytometry on a PBMC aliquot from every donor. What the study reported, not specific to this receptor: Observed TCR beta diversity per million T cells fell roughly linearly with age, and a significant reduction was already apparent by age around 44. Since profiling was done on bulk unsorted PBMCs, naive and antigen-experienced compartments could not be conclusively compared. Compared with the aged group, more naive CD4+ T cells, fewer expanded clones and increased TCR diversity were shown by the long-lived group, suggesting age selection. Estimates of total diversity from one million sequenced T cells were regarded as lower bounds and underestimates. A strong correlation was found between observed TCR beta diversity and the percentage of naive T cells measured by flow cytometry. Because donor CMV infection status was unknown, age-related changes in expanded clonotypes were potentially confounded.

The library was built by means of 5' RACE. The second PCR ran for about 6 to 11 cycles and used a J-beta primer mix along with a sample-barcoded 5' primer. A template-switch 5' adaptor carrying 12 random nucleotides introduced a unique molecular identifier onto each TCR beta cDNA molecule. At least 2.5 million CDR3-containing paired-end reads were obtained from each sample. All of the RNA was converted into first-strand cDNA using the Mint cDNA synthesis kit, with a TRBC-specific oligonucleotide serving as the primer. All cDNA was treated with uracil-DNA glycosylase and then went through a first 18-cycle PCR with the universal primers M1SS and BC2_uni_R. As for the original processing: Normalization of each sample was performed by random selection of 1 million high-quality reads, each carrying a distinct molecular identifier. Instead of being binned into consensus sequences, reads that shared molecular identifiers were thrown out. MiTCR, with a Q25 quality threshold and the strictest error-elimination algorithm, was used for CDR3 identification, clonotype clustering and error correction. A nonparametric unseen species model with Euler transformation was used to estimate lower-bound total TCR beta diversity. Using fastp at Q25 and MiXCR, TCRdb reprocessed the public reads and kept productive beta chains. Under each unique CDR3 protein, matching rows form one entry showing the most common genes and DNA. For this entry, the V and J calls and clone size follow TCRdb and not the study's own pipeline. Here the sample has around 1,800,000 distinct CDR3 sequences; about two fifths occur a single time. The ten largest make up 20% to 25% of the sample.

The chain was built from TRBV5-1 and TRBJ2-1; TRBD2 is a weak D gene call, 6 bases matching. The sample was blood. The source is a human donor in good health. The CDR3 region: CASSLAGGSSYNEQFF. The DNA reads TGTGCCAGCAGCTTAGCTGGGGGGAGCTCGTACAATGAGCAGTTCTTC.